The rows below give T cell receptor beta chains drawn from one sample of a study of Ad26.COV2.S vaccination and SARS-CoV-2 variants. Using immunoSEQ multiplex PCR, the repertoire was profiled, and TCRdb retains in-frame clones only, with some absent. The sample shows about 380,000 clones, about 80% of them seen only once. The specimen was peripheral blood, collected in a trial of Ad26.COV2.S vaccine versus placebo. These receptors all come from a person aged 18-60 years who received the Ad26.COV2.S COVID-19 vaccine or a placebo. CDR3s include the opening cysteine and the closing phenylalanine or tryptophan. Each record gives: J gene, clone size, V gene, D gene, CDR3 DNA, CDR3 protein. The D gene is left open where the match is weak. Clone size is not always given. Where it is, it says once, few, many or a class for expanded clones.

J gene: TRBJ2-1; clone size: .; V gene: TRBV12-5; D gene: .; CDR3 DNA: TGTGCTAGTGGTTTCGCTACTAGATACGAGCAGTTCTTC; CDR3 protein: CASGFATRYEQFF
J gene: TRBJ1-2; clone size: .; V gene: TRBV5-1; D gene: .; CDR3 DNA: TGCGCCAGCAGCTTGGACGGACTTGGGTATGGCTACACCTTC; CDR3 protein: CASSLDGLGYGYTF
J gene: TRBJ2-2; clone size: .; V gene: TRBV6-6; D gene: TRBD2; CDR3 DNA: TGTGCCAGCAGTACCGGGACTAGCGGGAACACCGGGGAGCTGTTTTTT; CDR3 protein: CASSTGTSGNTGELFF
J gene: TRBJ2-3; clone size: .; V gene: TRBV24-1; D gene: TRBD2; CDR3 DNA: TGTGCCACCAGTGAAGCGGGGAGGGATACGCAGTATTTT; CDR3 protein: CATSEAGRDTQYF
J gene: TRBJ2-7; clone size: once; V gene: TRBV6-5; D gene: TRBD1; CDR3 DNA: TGTGCCAGCAGTTACCCTGGACAGGCCTCCTACGAGCAGTACTTC; CDR3 protein: CASSYPGQASYEQYF
J gene: TRBJ1-1; clone size: .; V gene: TRBV3-1/TRBV3-2; D gene: .; CDR3 DNA: TGTGCCAGCAGCCTCTCAATCATTGAGGGGAAGGCTTTCTTT; CDR3 protein: CASSLSIIEGKAFF
J gene: TRBJ1-2; clone size: .; V gene: TRBV2; D gene: TRBD1; CDR3 DNA: TGTGCCAGCAAATTTATGGACAGGGGGCCCACTAAAAGGGGCTACACCTTC; CDR3 protein: CASKFMDRGPTKRGYTF
J gene: TRBJ1-1; clone size: .; V gene: TRBV5-5; D gene: TRBD1; CDR3 DNA: TGTGCCAGCAGTATTGCCAGGGGGGCCACTGAAGCTTTCTTT; CDR3 protein: CASSIARGATEAFF
J gene: TRBJ2-7; clone size: .; V gene: TRBV20-1; D gene: .; CDR3 DNA: TGCAGTGCGCCCTTCCTTTACGAGCAGTACTTC; CDR3 protein: CSAPFLYEQYF
J gene: TRBJ2-7; clone size: .; V gene: TRBV12-3/TRBV12-4; D gene: TRBD2; CDR3 DNA: TGTGCCAGCACCAGTAGCGGGGGAGAGCAGTACTTC; CDR3 protein: CASTSSGGEQYF
J gene: TRBJ2-7; clone size: few; V gene: TRBV4-1; D gene: .; CDR3 DNA: TGCGCCAGCAGCCAAGGTTCTAGCGCGGCCGCCTACGAGCAGTACTTC; CDR3 protein: CASSQGSSAAAYEQYF
J gene: TRBJ2-7; clone size: .; V gene: TRBV18; D gene: .; CDR3 DNA: TGTGCCAGCTCACCCCAGGATCGACTGGGGCAGTACTTC; CDR3 protein: CASSPQDRLGQYF
J gene: TRBJ2-7; clone size: .; V gene: TRBV18; D gene: .; CDR3 DNA: TGTGCCAGCTCACCACCGGGCCTTCCCTACGAGCAGTACTTC; CDR3 protein: CASSPPGLPYEQYF
J gene: TRBJ1-2; clone size: .; V gene: TRBV6-4; D gene: TRBD1; CDR3 DNA: TGTGCCAGCAGGGCAGGACAGGGGAACTATGGCTACACCTTC; CDR3 protein: CASRAGQGNYGYTF
J gene: TRBJ2-3; clone size: .; V gene: TRBV7-3; D gene: .; CDR3 DNA: TGTGCCAGCAGCCTAACCGACCTTAGCACAGATACGCAGTATTTT; CDR3 protein: CASSLTDLSTDTQYF
J gene: TRBJ1-1; clone size: .; V gene: TRBV9; D gene: .; CDR3 DNA: TGTGCCAGCAGCTCACCCCTTGAGAGCACTGAAGCTTTCTTT; CDR3 protein: CASSSPLESTEAFF
J gene: TRBJ1-2; clone size: .; V gene: TRBV6-5; D gene: TRBD1; CDR3 DNA: TGTGCCAGCAGTCCGGGACAGGGGTCTGGCTACACCTTC; CDR3 protein: CASSPGQGSGYTF
J gene: TRBJ2-2; clone size: .; V gene: TRBV19; D gene: .; CDR3 DNA: TGTGCCAGTAGGGCTAGCAGATACACCGGGGAGCTGTTTTTT; CDR3 protein: CASRASRYTGELFF
J gene: TRBJ2-1; clone size: .; V gene: TRBV7-3; D gene: TRBD2; CDR3 DNA: TGTGCCAGCAGTCCTTCTAGCGGGAGATACAATGAGCAGTTCTTC; CDR3 protein: CASSPSSGRYNEQFF
J gene: TRBJ2-3; clone size: .; V gene: TRBV13; D gene: TRBD2; CDR3 DNA: TGTGCCAGCAGCTCTTTAGCGGGGGGGACAGATACGCAGTATTTT; CDR3 protein: CASSSLAGGTDTQYF
J gene: TRBJ2-3; clone size: .; V gene: TRBV7-6; D gene: TRBD2; CDR3 DNA: TGTGCCAGCAGCTTTTCTAGCGGCTACACAGATACGCAGTATTTT; CDR3 protein: CASSFSSGYTDTQYF
J gene: TRBJ1-1; clone size: few; V gene: TRBV29-1; D gene: .; CDR3 DNA: TGCAGCGTTGGCCCAGGATGGGGGATGAACACTGAAGCTTTCTTT; CDR3 protein: CSVGPGWGMNTEAFF
J gene: TRBJ1-4; clone size: .; V gene: TRBV30; D gene: .; CDR3 DNA: TGTGCCTGGAAAAGGCAGGGAACTGAAAAACTGTTTTTT; CDR3 protein: CAWKRQGTEKLFF
J gene: TRBJ2-7; clone size: .; V gene: TRBV7-2; D gene: TRBD1; CDR3 DNA: TGTGCCAGCAGCCTCCAGGGGGTCTACGAGCAGTACTTC; CDR3 protein: CASSLQGVYEQYF
J gene: TRBJ2-3; clone size: .; V gene: TRBV7-2; D gene: .; CDR3 DNA: TGTGCCAGCAGCCCCGGGACCCAGTCCGCAGATACGCAGTATTTT; CDR3 protein: CASSPGTQSADTQYF
J gene: TRBJ2-1; clone size: .; V gene: TRBV27; D gene: .; CDR3 DNA: TGTGCCAGCGGTGGGGGATACAATGAGCAGTTCTTC; CDR3 protein: CASGGGYNEQFF
J gene: TRBJ1-2; clone size: .; V gene: TRBV4-1; D gene: TRBD1; CDR3 DNA: TGCGCCAGCAGCCAAGATAGGCGGACAGGGGGGTCGAGCTATGGCTACACCTTC; CDR3 protein: CASSQDRRTGGSSYGYTF
J gene: TRBJ1-2; clone size: .; V gene: TRBV24-1; D gene: TRBD1; CDR3 DNA: TGTGCCACCAGTGATTCGACAGGGGACAGTGGCTACACCTTC; CDR3 protein: CATSDSTGDSGYTF
J gene: TRBJ1-6; clone size: .; V gene: TRBV19; D gene: .; CDR3 DNA: TGTGCCAGTAGTATTAGCTGGAGGACAGATTCACCCCTCCACTTT; CDR3 protein: CASSISWRTDSPLHF
J gene: TRBJ2-7; clone size: .; V gene: TRBV7-9; D gene: .; CDR3 DNA: TGTGCCAGCAACATAGCCCCGTCAGGGACTTACGAGCAGTACTTC; CDR3 protein: CASNIAPSGTYEQYF
J gene: TRBJ2-7; clone size: .; V gene: TRBV6-5; D gene: TRBD1; CDR3 DNA: TGTGCCACCATGCCAGACAGGGGAAACGAGCAGTACTTC; CDR3 protein: CATMPDRGNEQYF
J gene: TRBJ2-3; clone size: .; V gene: TRBV29-1; D gene: .; CDR3 DNA: TGCAGCGTTGAAGATGCGCTAGAGGCGACAGATACGCAGTATTTT; CDR3 protein: CSVEDALEATDTQYF
J gene: TRBJ2-1; clone size: .; V gene: TRBV7-6; D gene: TRBD2; CDR3 DNA: TGTGCCAGCAGCCGCATGGCGGCTAGCGGTCGAAGCTCCTACAATGAGCAGTTCTTC; CDR3 protein: CASSRMAASGRSSYNEQFF
J gene: TRBJ2-3; clone size: .; V gene: TRBV24-1; D gene: TRBD2; CDR3 DNA: TGTGCCACCAGTGATTTAGTGACTAGCGGAAGCACAGATACGCAGTATTTT; CDR3 protein: CATSDLVTSGSTDTQYF
J gene: TRBJ2-5; clone size: .; V gene: TRBV10-1; D gene: .; CDR3 DNA: TGCGCCAGCGGGGGGCCCTTAGGCCAAGAGACCCAGTACTTC; CDR3 protein: CASGGPLGQETQYF